This T cell receptor (beta chain) was found in a study of control samples from healthy donors and cancer patients (TCRdb year 2020). For this clone: No antigen is known for it. Base qualities are not at hand, and no much larger clone is one base apart.

Library preparation employed the immunoSEQ multiplex PCR assay. In its TCRdb copy, this immuneACCESS table keeps in-frame sequences only and misses some clones. Where compared with another copy, unresolved V genes explain less than half of these, and the others have no known cause. For this sample there are under 65,000 clones; about 86% appear just once. Roughly 2.8% of the sample belongs to the ten largest clones. Its CDR3 holds 16 amino acids, cysteine through phenylalanine. Only the CDR3 DNA is retained, 48 bases long and in frame from the first base. V has 4 bases trimmed and J has 6 bases trimmed; junction bases matching no gene number 11. CDR1 and CDR2 (SNHLY, FYNNEI) derive from the germline V gene.

This receptor was identified in a woman aged 45-60 years with lung cancer. Sequencing input: PBMCs. The chain uses TRBV2 and TRBJ1-5; 8 bases in the middle match TRBD1. The CDR3 protein sequence reads: CASSGRSTGVGQPQHF. The DNA reads TGTGCCAGCAGTGGTAGATCGACAGGGGTTGGTCAGCCCCAGCATTTT.